Below are 30 T cell receptor beta chains sequenced from a single sample in a study of vaccination and CD4 T cells after COVID-19. Noted treatment: approximately 9-day PBMC culture with coronavirus spike peptide pools or control peptides (ViraFEST assay). Antigens for these TCRs are unknown. The Oncomine TCR Beta short-read assay sequenced DNA from cultured CD4+ T cells. TCRdb used MiXCR to reprocess the PCR reads, holding one entry per CDR3 protein. The sample includes tens of thousands of distinct CDR3 sequences, approximately 50% of them seen just once. Sequenced material: CD4+ T cells from blood, cultured in vitro. These receptors all stem from a human donor who had recovered from COVID-19.

This chain uses TRBV20-1 with TRBJ1-4; D uncertain. V was shortened by 6 bases and J by 0 bases, with 5 bases between the two germline ends. CDR1 is DFQATT and CDR2 is SNEGSKA in the germline V gene (reference sequence). The CDR3 extends over 12 amino acids. The CDR3 sequence is CSAPATNEKLFF. CDR3 nucleotide sequence: TGCAGTGCCCCTGCAACTAATGAAAAACTGTTTTTT.

The chain recombines TRBV21-1 with TRBJ2-5; TRBD1 is the table's D call, not checked against the DNA. TRBV21-1 is noted as a pseudogene. CDR3 length: 16 amino acids. Written as DNA, the CDR3 is TGTGCCAGCAGCACCCCTCAGGGGCAGGGGGCCACAAGCCAGTACTTC. Its protein product is CASSTPQGQGATSQYF.

This chain connects TRBV6-2 or TRBV6-3 to TRBJ2-7; no reliable D call. The germline CDR1 and CDR2 sequences are MNHEY and SVGEGT. CDR3 length equals 12 residues. With 6 bases removed from V and 0 bases from J, the gap between germline ends came to 6 bases. The CDR3 spells CASRLDSYEQYF. The CDR3 region has the DNA TGTGCCAGCAGACTCGACTCCTACGAGCAGTACTTC.

This clonotype has just a few counts. This chain connects TRBV20-1 to TRBJ1-6; no clear D gene. CDR1 and CDR2 (germline): DFQATT, SNEGSKA (reference sequence). This CDR3 spans 16 amino acids. Trimming removed 3 bases at V and 7 bases at J, with 19 bases between. CDR3 in DNA: TGCAGTGCTAGCCCTAAGGAAGCCGGGAAGAATTCACCCCTCCACTTT. Translating it yields CSASPKEAGKNSPLHF.

V gene TRBV10-2 combines with J gene TRBJ1-5; D not certain. V gave up 4 bases and J gave up 0 bases, with 10 bases separating them. CDR1 is WSHSY, CDR2 SAAADI, per germline. The CDR3 runs 15 residues. CDR3 residues: CASSAAGGSNQPQHF. The CDR3 DNA sequence: TGCGCCAGCAGTGCGGCAGGAGGTAGCAATCAGCCCCAGCATTTT.

The gene calls are TRBV20-1 and TRBJ2-1; 9 nucleotides match TRBD2. J was trimmed by 4 bases and V by 3 bases; bases with no gene match: 7. The CDR3 contains 15 residues. CDR1 is DFQATT, CDR2 SNEGSKA, per germline (reference sequence). CDR3 sequence reads: CSARTLAGGYNEQFF. The CDR3 coding sequence is TGCAGTGCTAGGACTTTGGCGGGGGGGTACAATGAGCAGTTCTTC.

A single count supports this clonotype. The missing conserved phenylalanine or tryptophan at the end of this CDR3 makes a read error likely. The chain combines TRBV30 with TRBJ1-1; D is unclear. This CDR3 comprises 13 residues. Germline CDR1 is GTSNPN and CDR2 is SVGIG (reference sequence). The V end was cut by 7 bases, the J end by 0 bases, with 12 bases between. The CDR3 spells CAYGYGVNTEAFL. Written as DNA, the CDR3 is TGTGCCTACGGCTACGGCGTGAACACTGAAGCTTTCCTT.

In its sample, this clonotype was seen a few times. The chain recombines TRBV24-1 with TRBJ2-3; TRBD1 might be the D (6 bases). The V end was cut by 4 bases, the J end by 2 bases, with 15 bases between. Germline lookup yields CDR1 KGHDR and CDR2 SFDVKD. The length of the CDR3 is 16 residues. CDR3 nucleotides: TGTGCCACCAGTGACCCTACAGGGATTAACACAGATACGCAGTATTTT. This codes for CATSDPTGINTDTQYF.

V usage is TRBV9 and J usage is TRBJ1-3; 8 bases map to TRBD1. CDR1 and CDR2 from the germline V gene are SGDLS and YYNGEE. The CDR3 has 16 amino acids. V dropped 4 bases and J dropped 2; count of bases not matched to a gene: 8. CDR3 DNA sequence: TGTGCCAGCAGCTCAACGAGGACAGGGCCTGGAAACACCATATATTTT. It is translated as CASSSTRTGPGNTIYF.

V is TRBV5-1 and J is TRBJ2-2, with 7 bases aligning to TRBD2. Germline trimming cut 3 bases from V and 6 bases from J; bases unmatched to any gene: 8. The CDR3 extends over 15 amino acids. Germline-derived CDR1 and CDR2 are SGHRS and YFSETQ. The CDR3 sequence: CASSSGTNVPGELFF. CDR3 in DNA: TGCGCCAGCAGCTCCGGGACTAACGTCCCCGGGGAGCTGTTTTTT.

The J gene is TRBJ2-1, the V gene TRBV12-3 or TRBV12-4; the match to TRBD2 covers 7 bases. CDR3 length: 14 residues. With V trimmed by 7 bases and J by 8 bases, 11 bases remained unmatched. The CDR3 reads CASTLTSRRHEQFF. The DNA for the CDR3 is TGTGCCAGCACCCTGACTAGCCGTCGCCATGAGCAGTTCTTC.

The gene calls are TRBV4-1 and TRBJ2-5; possibly TRBD2 for D (7 bases). Germline CDR1 is MGHRA and CDR2 is YSYEKL. V lost 4 bases to trimming and J lost 5 bases, with 17 bases between them. The CDR3 is made up of 15 amino acids. The CDR3 region is CASSLLGGAKETQYF. DNA of the CDR3: TGCGCCAGCAGCCTCCTTGGGGGGGCGAAGGAGACCCAGTACTTC.

This clonotype was seen a handful of times. V usage is TRBV18 and J usage is TRBJ1-5, with 11 positions matching TRBD1. Germline CDR1 KGHSH, CDR2 LQKENI. The CDR3 length is 15 residues. Trimming cost V 5 bases and J 4 bases; bases outside gene matches: 4. CDR3 DNA: TGTGCCAGCTCATGGGGACAGGGGGTGAATCAGCCCCAGCATTTT. Its translation: CASSWGQGVNQPQHF.

The chain combines TRBV24-1 with TRBJ1-2; the D gene is possibly TRBD1 (5 bases). V was shortened by 5 bases and J by 8 bases, with 14 bases between the two germline ends. CDR1 and CDR2 (germline): KGHDR, SFDVKD. There are 13 residues in the CDR3. Written as DNA, the CDR3 is TGTGCCACCAGTGCCGGGACTTTGGGAGGCTACACCTTC. This gives the protein CATSAGTLGGYTF.

The chain has TRBV6-1 and TRBJ2-2, with a possible D match to TRBD2 (6 bases). The germline gives CDR1 MNHNS, CDR2 SASEGT. The CDR3 spans 15 residues. The V gene lost 5 bases and the J gene lost 4 bases, with 14 bases spanning the gap. The CDR3 loop reads CASSRETAGTGELFF. The CDR3 nucleotides read TGTGCCAGCAGTAGGGAGACAGCGGGCACCGGGGAGCTGTTTTTT.

The gene calls are TRBV12-3 or TRBV12-4 and TRBJ1-1, with 8 bases fitting TRBD1. The CDR3 contains 20 residues. With V trimmed by 3 bases and J by 0 bases, 18 bases remained unmatched. The CDR3: CASSFWAIPGTGGLNTEAFF. DNA for the CDR3: TGTGCCAGCAGTTTCTGGGCCATCCCCGGGACAGGTGGGTTGAACACTGAAGCTTTCTTT.

This sequence joins TRBV27 and TRBJ2-2, with D hard to call. V dropped 7 bases and J dropped 1 base, with 13 bases sitting between them. The CDR3 is made up of 15 amino acids. The germline CDR1 and CDR2 sequences are MNHEY and SMNVEV (reference sequence). CDR3 bases: TGTGCCAGCATAAAACTGGGTCAGAACACCGGGGAGCTGTTTTTT. As protein: CASIKLGQNTGELFF.

The chain employs TRBV6-5 and TRBJ2-1; 10 bases map to TRBD2. Germline V gene sequence: CDR1 MNHEY, CDR2 SVGAGI. CDR3 size: 17 residues. Trimming took 4 bases from V and 3 from J; bases not matched to a gene: 9. This chain's CDR3 is CASSSVPSGRVYNEQFF. In nucleotides, the CDR3 is TGTGCCAGCAGTTCCGTCCCTAGCGGGAGAGTCTACAATGAGCAGTTCTTC.

The chain combines TRBV21-1 with TRBJ2-2; the D call of TRBD1 is as the table states it, not checked on the DNA. TRBV21-1 is designated a pseudogene. This CDR3 is 16 amino acids long. The CDR3 loop reads CASSKVLPRGCGELFF. The CDR3 DNA is TGTGCCAGCAGCAAAGTTTTGCCCAGGGGATGCGGGGAGCTGTTTTTT.

The chain recombines TRBV20-1 with TRBJ2-5; 9 bases are a match to TRBD1. Trimming at V came to 3 bases and at J to 5 bases, leaving 10 bases not matched to a gene. CDR1 is DFQATT and CDR2 is SNEGSKA in the germline V gene (reference sequence). The CDR3 totals 15 residues. The CDR3 reads CSASFPGQGGETQYF. As DNA, the CDR3 is TGCAGTGCTAGTTTTCCGGGACAGGGCGGGGAGACCCAGTACTTC.

V gene TRBV7-9 combines with J gene TRBJ2-3, with 7 positions matching TRBD2. Germline V gives CDR1 SEHNR, CDR2 FQNEAQ (reference sequence). V dropped 8 bases and J dropped 1; count of bases not matched to a gene: 6. The CDR3 runs 14 residues. The CDR3 coding sequence is TGTGCCAGCGGACCCAGCGGGGGCACAGATACGCAGTATTTT. It translates to CASGPSGGTDTQYF.

The V and J genes are TRBV2 and TRBJ1-1; D perhaps matches TRBD1 (5 bases). The CDR3 length is 12 residues. Trimming shortened V by 7 bases and J by 2 bases, and 8 bases separated the two germline ends. Germline V gene sequence: CDR1 SNHLY, CDR2 FYNNEI. The CDR3: CASKTDNTEAFF. The CDR3 DNA sequence: TGTGCCAGCAAGACAGACAACACTGAAGCTTTCTTT.

This rearrangement joins TRBV6-1 to TRBJ2-5; TRBD1 or TRBD2 may be the D gene (5 bases each). The CDR3 covers 14 residues. V was trimmed by 6 bases and J by 2 bases, leaving 13 bases between them. The germline V gene encodes CDR1 MNHNS and CDR2 SASEGT. CDR3 DNA: TGTGCCAGCAGCCCCCCGGGACGACAAGAGACCCAGTACTTC. Protein sequence: CASSPPGRQETQYF.

The genes are TRBV18 and TRBJ1-5, with 9 positions matching TRBD1. CDR1 and CDR2 (germline): KGHSH, LQKENI. The CDR3 totals 15 residues. Losses at the gene ends were 4 bases for V and 1 base for J; bases not matched to a gene: 2. Here the CDR3 DNA reads TGTGCCAGCTCACGCGACAGGGGGAGCAATCAGCCCCAGCATTTT. Amino acid sequence: CASSRDRGSNQPQHF. The variable domain in full, completed from reference TRBV18 and TRBJ1-5, reads NAGVMQNPRHLVRRRGQEARLRCSPMKGHSHVYWYRQLPEEGLKFMVYLQKENIIDESGMPKERFSAEFPKEGPSILRIQQVVRGDSAAYFCASSRDRGSNQPQHFGDGTRLSIL.

The chain joins TRBV24-1 to TRBJ1-1; D perhaps matches TRBD1 (6 bases). Germline values: CDR1 KGHDR, CDR2 SFDVKD. The CDR3 loop spans 16 amino acids. Trimming shortened V by 1 base and J by 5 bases, and 16 bases separated the two germline ends. In nucleotides, the CDR3 is TGTGCCACCAGTGATTTCATTCCGGGGGCAGCGACTGAAGCTTTCTTT. Translating gives CATSDFIPGAATEAFF.

The chain recombines TRBV6-1 with TRBJ1-2, with D perhaps TRBD1 (5 bases). CDR1 and CDR2 (germline): MNHNS, SASEGT. The CDR3 runs 13 residues. The V end lost 7 bases, the J end lost 8 bases, and 17 bases lay between the germline ends. In DNA, the CDR3 is TGTGCCAGCAACCTCGGGACCCGAGAGGGCTACACCTTC. It codes for CASNLGTREGYTF.

The chain carries TRBV11-2 and TRBJ1-5; D is unclear. Trimming removed 5 bases at V and 3 bases at J, with 14 bases between. Germline CDR1 and CDR2: SGHAT and FQNNGV. CDR3 size: 15 residues. This CDR3 reads CASSPDGRINQPQHF. The CDR3 bases are TGTGCCAGCAGCCCGGACGGACGGATCAATCAGCCCCAGCATTTT.

V gene TRBV21-1 combines with J gene TRBJ2-3; the table's D call of TRBD1 was not tested on the DNA. TRBV21-1 is listed as a pseudogene. The CDR3 length is 14 residues. CDR3 sequence: CASSKGGGTDTQYF. For the CDR3, the DNA is TGTGCCAGCAGCAAAGGGGGGGGGACAGATACGCAGTATTTT.

The J gene is TRBJ2-7, the V gene TRBV20-1; TRBD2 matches 11 bases. This CDR3 is 15 amino acids long. The trim removed 3 bases at V and 2 bases at J, leaving 6 bases unmatched. Germline-derived CDR1 and CDR2 are DFQATT and SNEGSKA (reference sequence). The CDR3 here is CSASPPSGGTYEQYF. In nucleotides, the CDR3 is TGCAGTGCTAGCCCCCCTAGCGGGGGGACCTACGAGCAGTACTTC.

This clonotype was picked up a small number of times. This chain uses TRBV20-1 with TRBJ1-6; D is unresolved. This CDR3 has 15 residues. The germline gives CDR1 DFQATT, CDR2 SNEGSKA (reference sequence). Trimming removed 3 bases at V and 8 bases at J, with 17 bases between. CDR3 sequence reads: CSASPRTSPDSPLHF. CDR3 in DNA: TGCAGTGCTAGTCCCAGGACCTCCCCGGATTCACCCCTCCACTTT.